This section outlines one T cell receptor (beta chain) sequence together with its context. The protocol was immunoSEQ multiplex PCR, while the TCRdb copy is restricted to in-frame clones and leaves out a portion. The sample has approximately 220,000 clones, 80% to 90% seen once; the top ten hold about 3%. This sample is drawn from a study of blood T cell repertoires in COVID-19. Study in general: Researchers got acute and convalescent COVID-19 samples from the United States, Italy and Spain.

Researchers sorted participants into cohorts using their self-reported clinical history. The sample consisted of PBMCs or T cells enriched from blood (not recorded which). The receptor's source is a woman aged 18 to 35 in a cohort exposed to, infected with or recovered from COVID-19 (not recorded which).

In DNA, the CDR3 is TGTGCCAGCAGCTTAACGGGATTCTCCTACGAGCAGTACTTC. It translates to CASSLTGFSYEQYF. The chain carries TRBV7-8 and TRBJ2-7, with a weak D call TRBD2 (5 bases). V gave up 2 bases and J gave up 0 bases, with 8 bases separating them. CDR1 is SGHVS, CDR2 FQNEAQ, per germline. The CDR3 has 14 residues.